The rows below give T cell receptor beta chains drawn from one sample of a study of graft-versus-host responses after intestinal transplantation. Their antigens are not known. TCRdb's copy holds only in-frame clones and misses some; the assay was immunoSEQ multiplex PCR. Among approximately 60,000 clones listed, 85% to 95% were seen once. Sequencing used unstimulated CD8+ T cells sorted from spleen or lymph node cells, obtained before transplant. The receptors originated from a human donor who was the organ donor for an intestinal transplant. Both conserved end residues are part of each CDR3. D genes are given only for firm matches. A clone size is listed for some rows: how often the clone was seen (once, few, many), or a class if it is expanded.

D | J | V | size | DNA | CDR3
NA | TRBJ2-1 | TRBV25-1 | NA | TGTGCCAGCAGTGATGTAGACAGTTACAATGAGCAGTTCTTC | CASSDVDSYNEQFF
TRBD1 | TRBJ2-7 | TRBV28 | NA | TGTGCCAGCAGTTTTCGGACAGGGAGCTCCTACGAGCAGTACTTC | CASSFRTGSSYEQYF
NA | TRBJ2-7 | TRBV4-1 | NA | TGCGCCAGCAGCCAAGGTCCATTCTACGAGCAGTACTTC | CASSQGPFYEQYF
NA | TRBJ2-7 | TRBV28 | NA | TGTGCCAGCAGGTACAGGGTCTCGTACGAGCAGTACTTC | CASRYRVSYEQYF
TRBD2 | TRBJ2-2 | TRBV15 | NA | TGTGCCACCAGCAGAAGGGGACGGGGAGCTAGCGGGAGCGGAATTTGGGACACCGGGGAGCTGTTTTTT | CATSRRGRGASGSGIWDTGELFF
NA | TRBJ2-6 | TRBV2 | NA | TGTGCCAGCAGTCATAAACAGGGTCATCGCTCTGGGGCCAACGTCCTGACTTTC | CASSHKQGHRSGANVLTF
TRBD1 | TRBJ2-7 | TRBV4-1 | NA | TGCGCCAGCAGCCAAGGACAGGGATCCTACGAGCAGTACTTC | CASSQGQGSYEQYF
NA | TRBJ2-7 | TRBV6-6 | once | TGTGCCAGCAGTTACTCGGCCCACCAACCGCAGTACTTC | CASSYSAHQPQYF
TRBD2 | TRBJ2-2 | TRBV9 | NA | TGTGCCAGCAGCGTAGTAGGACTAGCGGGAGATCACACCGGGGAGCTGTTTTTT | CASSVVGLAGDHTGELFF
NA | TRBJ1-5 | TRBV21-1 | NA | TGTGCCAGCAGCAAAATAGAAACAGGGGGCCGGAGCAATCAGCCCCAGCATTTT | CASSKIETGGRSNQPQHF
NA | TRBJ1-2 | TRBV11-1 | NA | TGTGCCAGCAGCCCCGGGACAATCTATGGCTACACCTTC | CASSPGTIYGYTF
TRBD2 | TRBJ2-7 | TRBV28 | NA | TGTGCCAGCAGTTTATCTCTTACTAGCGCCGCCTACGAGCAGTACTTC | CASSLSLTSAAYEQYF
TRBD2 | TRBJ2-7 | TRBV28 | NA | TGTGCCAGCAGTTCACTGACTAGCGGGTACGAGCAGTACTTC | CASSSLTSGYEQYF
NA | TRBJ1-1 | TRBV4-1 | NA | TGCGCCAGCAAAGGCCTGACAGAAACTGAAGCTTTCTTT | CASKGLTETEAFF
NA | TRBJ2-7 | TRBV10-3 | NA | TGTGCCATCAGTGAGTCTGCTACGCTATACGAGCAGTACTTC | CAISESATLYEQYF
NA | TRBJ2-3 | TRBV9 | NA | TGTGCCAGCAGTAGAGGTCAGGACATCGACGGCACAGATACGCAGTATTTT | CASSRGQDIDGTDTQYF
NA | TRBJ2-3 | TRBV11-3 | NA | TGTGCCAGCAGCCCTGGAGAGACAGATACGCAGTATTTT | CASSPGETDTQYF
TRBD1 | TRBJ1-2 | TRBV2 | once | TGTGCCAGCAGTGAAGTTGGGACAGAGGATCGGGACTATGGCTACACCTTC | CASSEVGTEDRDYGYTF
TRBD1 | TRBJ2-3 | TRBV6-1 | NA | TGTGCCAGCAGCGAATGCAGGGGGTGTCCGGGGGATACGCAGTATTTT | CASSECRGCPGDTQYF
NA | TRBJ1-2 | TRBV27 | once | TGTGCCAGCAGTTTTGGGGGGGGGACATATGGCTACACCTTC | CASSFGGGTYGYTF
TRBD2 | TRBJ2-7 | TRBV9 | NA | TGTGCCAGCAGCGTAGAGTCTAGCGGGGCCTACGAGCAGTACTTC | CASSVESSGAYEQYF
NA | TRBJ2-1 | TRBV27 | once | TGTGCCAGCAGTTCCCCCCTGGGCGGGACCTTCAATGAGCAGTTCTTC | CASSSPLGGTFNEQFF
NA | TRBJ1-1 | TRBV4-3 | NA | TGCGCCAGCAGCCAAAGGGAGTGGAGGGAAGCTTTCTTT | CASSQREWREAFF
TRBD1 | TRBJ2-7 | TRBV30 | NA | TGTGCCTGGAGTGTCGGGACAGGGGGGGGATACGAGCAGTACTTC | CAWSVGTGGGYEQYF
TRBD1 | TRBJ2-5 | TRBV19 | NA | TGTGCCAGCATAGGGGGCTGGCAAGAGACCCAGTACTTC | CASIGGWQETQYF
TRBD1 | TRBJ2-7 | TRBV6-1 | NA | TGTGCCAGCAGTGCATGGGGACAGGGATCCTCCTACGAGCAGTACTTC | CASSAWGQGSSYEQYF
TRBD2 | TRBJ2-5 | TRBV2 | NA | TGTGCCAGCAGCCTTCGGCCGGGACTAGGTCCGGGAGAGACCCAGTACTTC | CASSLRPGLGPGETQYF
TRBD2 | TRBJ2-3 | TRBV13 | NA | TGTGCCAGCAGCTCTCGCGTGGCTAGCGGGTTCGTAGATACGCAGTATTTT | CASSSRVASGFVDTQYF
TRBD2 | TRBJ2-7 | TRBV5-6 | NA | TGTGCCAGCAGCGACGGACTAGTACCCTACGAGCAGTACTTC | CASSDGLVPYEQYF
TRBD1 | TRBJ1-2 | TRBV7-2 | NA | TGTGCCAGCAGCTTATACGACAGGGGAGATAACTATGGCTACACCTTC | CASSLYDRGDNYGYTF
NA | TRBJ1-1 | TRBV27 | NA | TGTGCCAGCAGTTTATCAGGGGTGACTGAAGCTTTCTTT | CASSLSGVTEAFF
NA | TRBJ2-7 | TRBV27 | NA | TGTGCCAGCAGTTCAGTGGGCCACGAGCAGTACTTC | CASSSVGHEQYF
NA | TRBJ2-1 | TRBV19 | NA | TGTGCCAGTACCCCGGTGTTGTCCAACTCCTACAATGAGCAGTTCTTC | CASTPVLSNSYNEQFF
TRBD1 | TRBJ1-3 | TRBV23-1 | NA | TGCGCCAGCAGTCAATCAGTAGGACAGGGATCGAGCTCTGGAAACACCATATATTTT | CASSQSVGQGSSSGNTIYF
NA | TRBJ2-7 | TRBV2 | NA | TGTGCCAGCAGTGACAGGGAAACCTACGAGCAGTACTTC | CASSDRETYEQYF
TRBD2 | TRBJ2-1 | TRBV9 | NA | TGTGCCAGCAGTCTAGCGGGGGGGGTGGGACAGTTCTTC | CASSLAGGVGQFF
NA | TRBJ1-4 | TRBV18 | NA | TGTGCCAGCTCACAAGCGCTGGGAGACACTAATGAAAAACTGTTTTTT | CASSQALGDTNEKLFF
NA | TRBJ1-2 | TRBV5-6 | NA | TGTGCCAGCAGCTTGGGGAGGAATGGCTACACCTTC | CASSLGRNGYTF
NA | TRBJ2-7 | TRBV9 | NA | TGTGCCAGCAGCGGCCCCGGGACAAGCTACGAGCAGTACTTC | CASSGPGTSYEQYF
TRBD1 | TRBJ2-7 | TRBV27 | few | TGTGCCAGCAGTCCCGGGACAGATAGCTCCTACGAGCAGTACTTC | CASSPGTDSSYEQYF
NA | TRBJ1-1 | TRBV6-6 | few | TGTGCCAGCAGTACCGGGAACACTGAAGCTTTCTTT | CASSTGNTEAFF